This T cell receptor beta chain comes out of a study of T cell responses to AZD1222 COVID-19 vaccine. The table came from immunoSEQ multiplex PCR; TCRdb's copy has only in-frame clones and leaves some out. The sample lists 75,000 to 85,000 clones, about nine tenths occurring once. This clone was detected only a few times. This specimen consisted of peripheral blood, obtained on day 0 of AZD1222 vaccination. This sequence was found in an adult in good health.

The CDR3 DNA reads TGTGCCAGCAGCTATGAGTCCCCCCAAGAGACCCAGTACTTC. Translating it yields CASSYESPQETQYF. The chain employs TRBV11-2 and TRBJ2-5; D not certain. V gave up 4 bases and J gave up 1 base, with 10 bases separating them. The CDR3 length is 14 residues. Germline V gives CDR1 SGHAT, CDR2 FQNNGV.